This T cell receptor (beta chain) was profiled in a study of shared clonotypes between healthy human individuals. The CDR3 is 15 amino acids. Germline lookup yields CDR1 LGHNA and CDR2 YSLEER. J gave up 7 bases and V 4 bases, and 8 bases lay outside the gene matches. Profiling relied on immunoSEQ multiplex PCR, and the TCRdb table lists in-frame clones only, not all of them. Here the sample spans roughly 2.5 million clones, over 85% being singletons. Sequencing was done on a sample of naive CD4+ T cells sorted from blood. Subset specified: CD45RA+ positively selected. The sequence came from a man in his late teens or twenties in good health. This chain uses TRBV4-3 with TRBJ2-1, with 9 bases that match TRBD2. CDR3 coding DNA: TGCGCCAGCAGCCCAGGGCTAGCGGGGACAAATGAGCAGTTCTTC. This codes for CASSPGLAGTNEQFF.